Here is one T cell receptor beta chain with its context. Amplification of TCR beta CDR3 regions was performed using RNA transcripts as template. The HTBI primer set drove a first-round RT-PCR of the TCR CDR3. TCRdb re-analysed the multiplex PCR reads in MiXCR, keeping a single row per CDR3 protein. The sample contains about 290,000 distinct CDR3 sequences, approximately 17% of which appear only once. This sample is drawn from a study of T cells in Graves' hyperthyroidism and ophthalmopathy. Out of about 10 ml of fresh peripheral blood came the PBMCs. The V end was cut by 5 bases, the J end by 4 bases, with 14 bases between. This CDR3 has 15 amino acids. Per the germline V gene, CDR1 is SGHTA and CDR2 is FQGNSA.

V and J are TRBV7-2 and TRBJ2-2; the D gene is possibly TRBD2 (5 bases). The source material was blood. This TCR derives from a man younger than 40 with Graves' hyperthyroidism. CDR3 bases: TGTGCCAGCAGCCGGAGGAGGTCGGCCACCGGGGAGCTGTTTTTT. Translated, it gives CASSRRRSATGELFF.